The 27 T cell receptor beta chains reported below all come from one sample, sequenced in a study of shared clonotypes between healthy human individuals. The data were produced by immunoSEQ multiplex PCR, yet TCRdb's version contains in-frame clones alone and is incomplete. Of about a million clones listed, roughly 80% were seen once; the top ten hold 0.85% to 1%. Source material: memory CD4+ T cells from PBMCs. As for subset: CD45RA-negative fraction. The source is a man aged 18 to 29 in good health. Some clones in this sample may be carry-over from other donors' samples.

The rearrangement links TRBV7-2 to TRBJ2-7; D perhaps matches TRBD2 (5 bases). Trimming pared 5 bases from V and 2 bases from J, leaving 10 bases between. The CDR3 loop spans 13 amino acids. CDR1 SGHTA and CDR2 FQGNSA come from the germline V gene. CDR3 DNA sequence: TGTGCCAGCAGCCAGACTAATCCCTACGAGCAGTACTTC. This encodes CASSQTNPYEQYF. The variable domain in full, with the rest retrieved from reference TRBV7-2 and TRBJ2-7, is GAGVSQSPSNKVTEKGKDVELRCDPISGHTALYWYRQSLGQGLEFLIYFQGNSAPDKSGLPSDRFSAERTGGSVSTLTIQRTQQEDSAVYLCASSQTNPYEQYFGPGTRLTVT.

Remarks on this clone: Germline is not matched at one junction end, which may reflect a read error. This sequence joins TRBV12-5 and TRBJ2-3; 9 bases agree with TRBD2. Per germline, CDR1 LGHNT and CDR2 FRNRAP. The CDR3 runs 12 residues. The CDR3 loop reads CASGSLAGSFHF. In DNA form, the CDR3 reads TGTGCTAGTGGTTCTCTAGCGGGAAGTTTTCATTTT.

The chain has TRBV7-2 and TRBJ1-1, with D tentatively TRBD1 (6 bases). There are 15 residues in the CDR3. With 4 bases removed from V and 3 bases from J, the gap between germline ends came to 15 bases. Germline lookup yields CDR1 SGHTA and CDR2 FQGNSA. The CDR3 DNA reads as TGTGCCAGCAGCTGGCAGCCGGGGGCGGACACTGAAGCTTTCTTT. This gives the protein CASSWQPGADTEAFF.

The CDR3 nucleotides are TGCAGCGTTGCCCTCGCGGATGAAAAACTGTTTTTT. Encoded protein: CSVALADEKLFF. This sequence joins TRBV29-1 and TRBJ1-4, with no clear D. Germline V gene data show CDR1 as SQVTM and CDR2 as ANQGSEA. This CDR3 is built from 12 residues. V shed 4 bases and J shed 6 bases, with 9 bases lying between them. Full variable domain (remainder filled in from reference TRBV29-1 and TRBJ1-4): SAVISQKPSRDICQRGTSLTIQCQVDSQVTMMFWYRQQPGQSLTLIATANQGSEATYESGFVIDKFPISRPNLTFSTLTVSNMSPEDSSIYLCSVALADEKLFFGSGTQLSVL.

The chain links TRBV18 to TRBJ1-3; TRBD1 matches at 7 bases. CDR1 is KGHSH, CDR2 LQKENI, per germline. The CDR3 extends over 17 amino acids. V gave up 1 base and J gave up 0 bases; unmatched junction bases: 6. The CDR3 coding sequence is TGTGCCAGCTCACCACAAGGAGGGGGCTTCTCTGGAAACACCATATATTTT. Translated: CASSPQGGGFSGNTIYF.

The chain couples TRBV9 to TRBJ1-4; tentative D call: TRBD1 (6 bases). Per germline, CDR1 SGDLS and CDR2 YYNGEE. V was shortened by 5 bases and J by 7 bases, with 21 bases between the two germline ends. This CDR3 spans 16 amino acids. This chain's CDR3 is CASSRRRGHEGEKLFF. DNA for the CDR3: TGTGCCAGCAGTCGTCGTCGGGGGCACGAGGGTGAAAAACTGTTTTTT.

Concerning this clone: Distinct nucleotide sequences in the sample also encode this CDR3. The V and J genes are TRBV7-9 and TRBJ1-3, with 8 bases lining up with TRBD1. Trimming removed 4 bases from V and 4 bases from J; junction bases left unmatched: 3. The CDR3 loop spans 14 amino acids. The V gene's germline CDR1 is SEHNR and CDR2 FQNEAQ (reference sequence). The CDR3 is CASSSGTGGNTIYF. CDR3 bases: TGTGCCAGCAGCTCAGGGACAGGAGGAAACACCATATATTTT.

The chain carries TRBV25-1 and TRBJ2-1; D gene ambiguous. V was trimmed by 2 bases and J by 8 bases, leaving 10 bases between them. The CDR3 covers 13 residues. Germline V gene data show CDR1 as MGHDK and CDR2 as SYGVNS. CDR3 nucleotides: TGTGCCAGCAGTGAACGTAGTGGTTATGAGCAGTTCTTC. It codes for CASSERSGYEQFF.

This clone has just a few counts. The same CDR3 can be traced to other DNA sequences in this sample. V gene TRBV11-3 combines with J gene TRBJ1-1; D ambiguous. Germline assignment: CDR1 SGHNT and CDR2 YENEEA. This CDR3 has 13 residues. The V and J ends lost 3 bases and 0 bases respectively, with 5 bases between them. The CDR3 spells CASSFSLNTEAFF. DNA for the CDR3: TGTGCCAGCAGCTTTTCCCTGAACACTGAAGCTTTCTTT.

This clone was found a few times. The same CDR3 arises from other DNA sequences in this sample as well. This sequence joins TRBV5-1 and TRBJ2-5; no definite D call. Trimming shortened V by 0 bases and J by 1 base, and 10 bases separated the two germline ends. The CDR3 consists of 15 residues. Germline V gene data show CDR1 as SGHRS and CDR2 as YFSETQ. The CDR3: CASSLGGQIQETQYF. The CDR3 DNA is TGCGCCAGCAGCTTGGGAGGTCAGATCCAAGAGACCCAGTACTTC.

This clone has at least ten counts. The chain carries TRBV5-1 and TRBJ1-2; D is possibly TRBD1 (5 bases). Trimming removed 0 bases from V and 8 bases from J, with 14 bases in between. Germline V gives CDR1 SGHRS, CDR2 YFSETQ. This CDR3 contains 14 residues. CDR3 region: CASSLDAGDEGYTF. The DNA of the CDR3 is TGCGCCAGCAGCTTGGACGCGGGGGACGAAGGCTACACCTTC.

The chain combines TRBV27 with TRBJ1-2, with D possibly being TRBD1 (5 bases). V was clipped by 5 bases and J by 8 bases, with 18 bases between them. The CDR3 spans 14 residues. From germline, CDR1 is MNHEY and CDR2 SMNVEV (reference sequence). The chain's CDR3 is CASSPRRGESGYTF. The CDR3 DNA reads TGTGCCAGCAGTCCACGGCGAGGGGAGAGCGGCTACACCTTC.

The V gene is TRBV28, the J gene TRBJ1-2; D remains unclear. CDR1 and CDR2 from the germline V gene are MDHEN and SYDVKM. V lost 2 bases and J lost 5, with 9 bases in between. The CDR3 extends over 13 amino acids. CDR3 loop: CASSLVRSYGYTF. The CDR3 DNA is TGTGCCAGCAGTTTAGTGCGAAGTTATGGCTACACCTTC.

V and J are TRBV27 and TRBJ2-7; 8 positions match TRBD1. CDR3 size: 14 residues. V was pared by 3 bases and J by 2 bases, with 3 bases of the junction left unmatched. CDR1 is MNHEY, CDR2 SMNVEV, per germline (reference sequence). The CDR3 reads CASSFTQGAYEQYF. Written as DNA, the CDR3 is TGTGCCAGCAGTTTCACACAGGGGGCCTACGAGCAGTACTTC.

J is TRBJ1-5 and V is TRBV19; weak D call: TRBD1 (6 bases). Trimming pared 7 bases from V and 0 bases from J, leaving 13 bases between. Per the germline V gene, CDR1 is LNHDA and CDR2 is SQIVND (reference sequence). The CDR3 is made up of 15 amino acids. The CDR3 region has the DNA TGTGCCAGTAACCGACAGGTCGATAGCAATCAGCCCCAGCATTTT. Translation gives CASNRQVDSNQPQHF.

This clone was counted at least ten times. The chain couples TRBV11-2 to TRBJ2-5; D tentatively fits TRBD1 or TRBD2 (6 bases each). Trimming cost V 1 base and J 2 bases, with 11 bases left between them. The germline V gene encodes CDR1 SGHAT and CDR2 FQNNGV. The CDR3 covers 15 residues. The CDR3 spells CASSLGRGQQETQYF. In DNA, the CDR3 is TGTGCCAGCAGCTTAGGCCGGGGGCAGCAAGAGACCCAGTACTTC.

With respect to this clone: The same CDR3 is also encoded by other DNA sequences in this sample. The chain carries TRBV5-5 and TRBJ2-5; TRBD1 aligns across 9 bases. Trimming removed 3 bases from V and 5 bases from J; junction bases left unmatched: 5. CDR1 and CDR2 from the germline V gene are SGHKS and YYEKEE (reference sequence). The CDR3 has 14 amino acids. The CDR3 here is CASSSRQGEETQYF. For the CDR3, the DNA is TGTGCCAGCAGCTCGCGACAGGGGGAGGAGACCCAGTACTTC. Full variable domain (outside the CDR3, taken from reference TRBV5-5 and TRBJ2-5): DAGVTQSPTHLIKTRGQQVTLRCSPISGHKSVSWYQQVLGQGPQFIFQYYEKEERGRGNFPDRFSARQFPNYSSELNVNALLLGDSALYLCASSSRQGEETQYFGPGTRLLVL.

The genes are TRBV27 and TRBJ2-2; D gene unclear. The ends were cut back, 3 bases at V and 6 bases at J, with 2 bases in the middle. This CDR3 region has 11 residues. Germline V lookup: CDR1 MNHEY, CDR2 SMNVEV (reference sequence). CDR3 sequence reads: CASSFSGELFF. The CDR3 bases are TGTGCCAGCAGTTTCTCCGGGGAGCTGTTTTTT.

This clone was recorded many times. Other nucleotide sequences from this sample produce the same CDR3. V is TRBV6-5 and J is TRBJ2-7; TRBD2 agrees at 7 bases. The germline gives CDR1 MNHEY, CDR2 SVGAGI. This CDR3 comprises 12 residues. The V segment lost 6 bases and the J segment 7 bases; nucleotides outside the gene matches: 6. CDR3 bases: TGTGCCAGCAGCCTAACCGGGAGGGAGCAGTACTTC. Residues: CASSLTGREQYF.

The chain joins TRBV5-1 to TRBJ2-3, with D perhaps TRBD1 or TRBD2 (5 bases each). This CDR3 is built from 14 residues. Trimming cost V 5 bases and J 6 bases, with 16 bases left between them. From germline, CDR1 is SGHRS and CDR2 YFSETQ. Here the CDR3 DNA reads TGCGCCAGCAGACCCGGGGCCCTCAGGGATACGCAGTATTTT. Protein: CASRPGALRDTQYF.

This clone appeared a single time. V and J are TRBV5-1 and TRBJ2-5, with a weak D call TRBD1 (5 bases). There are 15 residues in the CDR3. In germline, CDR1 is SGHRS, CDR2 YFSETQ. Trimming shortened V by 0 bases and J by 4 bases, and 13 bases separated the two germline ends. The CDR3, as DNA: TGCGCCAGCAGCTTGGTAGCAGGGCCCGGAGAGACCCAGTACTTC. Translation: CASSLVAGPGETQYF.

The rearrangement uses TRBV5-1 and TRBJ1-2; D is unclear. The germline gives CDR1 SGHRS, CDR2 YFSETQ. The CDR3 sequence is 14 residues long. Deletions cut 0 bases from V and 4 bases from J, with 10 bases between. The CDR3 region is CASSLATVAYGYTF. The CDR3 DNA reads TGCGCCAGCAGCTTGGCCACAGTGGCCTATGGCTACACCTTC. Full variable domain (outside the CDR3, taken from reference TRBV5-1 and TRBJ1-2): KAGVTQTPRYLIKTRGQQVTLSCSPISGHRSVSWYQQTPGQGLQFLFEYFSETQRNKGNFPGRFSGRQFSNSRSEMNVSTLELGDSALYLCASSLATVAYGYTFGSGTRLTVV.

As to this clone: In the same sample, other DNA sequences code for this CDR3. The V and J genes are TRBV11-2 and TRBJ2-7; 7 bases line up with TRBD2. Trimming removed 1 base from V and 4 bases from J; junction bases left unmatched: 7. Germline V lookup: CDR1 SGHAT, CDR2 FQNNGV. This CDR3 comprises 15 residues. The CDR3 DNA reads TGTGCCAGCAGCTTAGCAAGCGGGATTTCATACGAGCAGTACTTC. Translating it yields CASSLASGISYEQYF.

The J gene is TRBJ1-1, the V gene TRBV12-5; perhaps TRBD1 as D (5 bases). This CDR3 region has 13 residues. The V gene's germline CDR1 is LGHNT and CDR2 FRNRAP. The V and J ends lost 7 bases and 6 bases respectively, with 15 bases between them. CDR3 nucleotide sequence: TGTGCTAGTGCCCCCGGGGGAACCGCTGAAGCTTTCTTT. This encodes CASAPGGTAEAFF.

On this clone: Here the CDR3 omits its conserved ending phenylalanine or tryptophan, so a read error is the likely source. The limits of the CDR3 on the DNA are not certain, so only TCRdb's listed CDR3 is given. The V gene is TRBV6-6, the J gene TRBJ1-2; TRBD1, the table's D call, lacks a check against the DNA. Per the germline V gene, CDR1 is MNHNY and CDR2 is SVGAGI (reference sequence). The CDR3 is 11 amino acids long, termini counted. CDR3 loop: CASSSWTVLTS.

This clone was counted once. J is TRBJ2-3 and V is TRBV25-1, with D unresolved. Germline CDR1 reads MGHDK; CDR2 reads SYGVNS. This CDR3 is 13 amino acids long. Trimming cost V 6 bases and J 2 bases, with 9 bases left between them. CDR3 nucleotide sequence: TGTGCCAGCAGAGAGAAGGTCACAGATACGCAGTATTTT. This codes for CASREKVTDTQYF.

This clone occurred many times. Other DNA sequences in this specimen translate into the identical CDR3. The chain links TRBV4-3 to TRBJ2-1; TRBD2 matches at 10 bases. Trimming removed 5 bases from V and 4 bases from J; junction bases left unmatched: 5. The length of the CDR3 is 15 residues. From germline, CDR1 is LGHNA and CDR2 YSLEER. The chain's CDR3 is CASSYGLAVYNEQFF. CDR3 sequence (DNA): TGCGCCAGCAGCTATGGACTAGCGGTGTACAATGAGCAGTTCTTC.